One TCR beta chain is described in this entry. Antigen unknown. This entry is derived from a study of T cells in Graves' hyperthyroidism and ophthalmopathy. Study in general: Peripheral blood specimens were obtained at initial diagnosis, prior to any treatment.

A patient was excluded if there was uncontrolled infection, other autoimmune disease, pregnancy or lactation. PBMCs were collected from an approximately 10 ml volume of fresh peripheral blood. In germline, CDR1 is SGHTA, CDR2 FQGTGA. The CDR3 is 14 amino acids. With 2 bases removed from V and 5 bases from J, the gap between germline ends came to 12 bases. Whole-study findings and limits: Most expanded thyroid clonotypes above 0.001 recurred in blood.

TCR beta CDR3 regions were amplified from RNA. First-round RT-PCR targeting the TCR CDR3 was performed with the HTBI primer set. TCRdb used MiXCR to reprocess the multiplex PCR reads, holding one entry per CDR3 protein. The data contain roughly 520,000 distinct CDR3 sequences, approximately 24% of them singletons. The specimen sequenced was blood. The TCR sequence derives from a woman younger than 45 with Graves' ophthalmopathy. The rearrangement uses TRBV7-3 and TRBJ2-5; D ambiguous. CDR3 bases: TGTGCCAGCAGCTTACCGGGTCCGGTCGAGACCCAGTACTTC. It translates to CASSLPGPVETQYF.